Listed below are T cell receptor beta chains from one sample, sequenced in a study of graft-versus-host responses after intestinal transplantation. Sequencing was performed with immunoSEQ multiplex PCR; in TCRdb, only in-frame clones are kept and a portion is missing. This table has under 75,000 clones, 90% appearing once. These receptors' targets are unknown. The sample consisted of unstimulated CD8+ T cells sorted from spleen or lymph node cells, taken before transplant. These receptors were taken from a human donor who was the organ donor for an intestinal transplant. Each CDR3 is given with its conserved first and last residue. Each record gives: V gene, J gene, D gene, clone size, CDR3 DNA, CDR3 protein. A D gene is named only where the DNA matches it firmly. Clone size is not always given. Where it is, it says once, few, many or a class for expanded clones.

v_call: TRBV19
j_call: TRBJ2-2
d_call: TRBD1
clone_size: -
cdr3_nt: TGTGCCAGTACCTCAGGGGGTGCTGCCGGGGAGCTGTTTTTT
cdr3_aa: CASTSGGAAGELFF

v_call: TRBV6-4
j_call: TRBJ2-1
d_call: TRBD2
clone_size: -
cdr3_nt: TGTGCCAGCAGTGACTCGCGGGGGGGCAATGAGCAGTTCTTC
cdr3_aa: CASSDSRGGNEQFF

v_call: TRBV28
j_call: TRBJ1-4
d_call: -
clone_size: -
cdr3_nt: TGTGCCAGCAGTTTAAGAGGTGAAAAACTGTTTTTT
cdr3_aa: CASSLRGEKLFF

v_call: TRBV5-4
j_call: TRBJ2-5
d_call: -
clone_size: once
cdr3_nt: TGTGCCAGCAGCTTCCAGGACAGCCAAGAGACCCAGTACTTC
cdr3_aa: CASSFQDSQETQYF

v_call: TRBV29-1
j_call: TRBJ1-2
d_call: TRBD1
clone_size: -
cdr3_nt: TGCAGCGATGCGAATCGGACAGGGTCGACTTGCTATGGCTACACCTTC
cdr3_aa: CSDANRTGSTCYGYTF

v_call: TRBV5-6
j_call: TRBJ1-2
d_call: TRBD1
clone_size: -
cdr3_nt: TGTGCCAGCAGCTCACCGATACAGGGGGCGTACGGCTACACCTTC
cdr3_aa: CASSSPIQGAYGYTF

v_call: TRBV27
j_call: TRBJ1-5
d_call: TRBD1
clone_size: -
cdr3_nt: TGTGCCAGCAGAGGAACAGGGGGCGTAAGGGAGCCCCAGCATTTT
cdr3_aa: CASRGTGGVREPQHF

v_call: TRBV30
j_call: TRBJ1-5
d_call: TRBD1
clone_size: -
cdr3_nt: TGTGCCTGGAGTGCCTGGACAGGGAGTGATCAGCCCCAGCATTTT
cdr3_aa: CAWSAWTGSDQPQHF

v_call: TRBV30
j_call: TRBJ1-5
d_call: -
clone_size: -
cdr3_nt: TGTGCCTGGAGTGAAGGGGCAGGGCATCAGCCCCAGCATTTT
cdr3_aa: CAWSEGAGHQPQHF

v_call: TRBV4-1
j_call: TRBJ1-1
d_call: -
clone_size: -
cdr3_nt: TGCGCCAGCAGCCAAGAGGAGTACGGAAACTTGAACACTGAAGCTTTCTTT
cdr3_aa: CASSQEEYGNLNTEAFF

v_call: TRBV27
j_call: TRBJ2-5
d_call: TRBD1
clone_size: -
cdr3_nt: TGTGCCAGCAGTCCATGGACAGGGGGCGACGAGACCCAGTACTTC
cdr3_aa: CASSPWTGGDETQYF

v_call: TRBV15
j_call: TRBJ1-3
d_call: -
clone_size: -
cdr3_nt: TGTGCCACCAGCGGGGGACTAGCCGGAAACACCATATATTTT
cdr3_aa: CATSGGLAGNTIYF

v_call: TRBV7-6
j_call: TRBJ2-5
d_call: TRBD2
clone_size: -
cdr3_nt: TGTGCCAGCAGCACCGGGACTAGCGGGGGGCCATGGAAGGAGACCCAGTACTTC
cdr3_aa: CASSTGTSGGPWKETQYF

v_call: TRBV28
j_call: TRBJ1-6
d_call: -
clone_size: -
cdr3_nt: TGTGCCAGCGGGGGGGATCGGCGAAGGGAGAGCTCCTATAATTCACCCCTCCACTTT
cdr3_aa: CASGGDRRRESSYNSPLHF

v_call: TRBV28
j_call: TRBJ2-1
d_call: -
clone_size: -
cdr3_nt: TGTGCCAGCAGTTTAGAGAAGAGCTCCTACAATGAGCAGTTCTTC
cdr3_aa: CASSLEKSSYNEQFF

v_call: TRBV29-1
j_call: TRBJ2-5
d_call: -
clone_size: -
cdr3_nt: TGCGTCCAGGGGTACCAAGAGACCCAGTACTTC
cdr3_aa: CVQGYQETQYF

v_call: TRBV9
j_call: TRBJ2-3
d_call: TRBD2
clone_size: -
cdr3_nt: TGTGCCAGCAGCGCAGCGGGGGCTAGCACAGATACGCAGTATTTT
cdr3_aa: CASSAAGASTDTQYF

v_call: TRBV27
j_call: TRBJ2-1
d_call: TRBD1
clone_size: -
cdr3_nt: TGTGCCAGCAGTCTTTCAGGGGGCTCCTACAATGAGCAGTTCTTC
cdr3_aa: CASSLSGGSYNEQFF

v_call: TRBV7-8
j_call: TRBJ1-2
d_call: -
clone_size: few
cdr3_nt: TGTGCCAGCCTCTCCCCCTATGGCTACACCTTC
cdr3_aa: CASLSPYGYTF

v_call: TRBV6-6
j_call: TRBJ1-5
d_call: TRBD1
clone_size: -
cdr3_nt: TGTGCCAGCAGTTACTCGACGGGACAGGGATGTCAGCCCCAGCATTTT
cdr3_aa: CASSYSTGQGCQPQHF

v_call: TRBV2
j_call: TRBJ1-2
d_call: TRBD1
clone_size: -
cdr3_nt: TGTGCCACCCTCGACAGGGCTTTGTATGGCTACACCTTC
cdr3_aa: CATLDRALYGYTF

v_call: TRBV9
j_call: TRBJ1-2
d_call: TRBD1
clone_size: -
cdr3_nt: TGTGCCAGCAGCGTAAATATTCAGGGGGCGAACTATGGCTACACCTTC
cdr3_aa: CASSVNIQGANYGYTF

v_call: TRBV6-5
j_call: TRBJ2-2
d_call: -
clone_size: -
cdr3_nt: TGTGCCAGCAGTTACGGGCTCACCGGGGAGCTGTTTTTT
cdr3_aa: CASSYGLTGELFF

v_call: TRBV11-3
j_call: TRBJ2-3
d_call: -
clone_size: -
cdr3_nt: TGTGCCAGCAGCTTAGGCGGGGTCACAGATACGCAGTATTTT
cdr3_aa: CASSLGGVTDTQYF

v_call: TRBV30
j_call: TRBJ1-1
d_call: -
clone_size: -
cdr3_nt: TGTGCCTGGACGGAGGGTGATGAAGCTTTCTTT
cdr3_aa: CAWTEGDEAFF

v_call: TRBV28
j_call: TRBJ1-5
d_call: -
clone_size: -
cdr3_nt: TGTGCCAGCAGTGGATCAGGGAAGGGTCAGCCCCAGCATTTT
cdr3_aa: CASSGSGKGQPQHF

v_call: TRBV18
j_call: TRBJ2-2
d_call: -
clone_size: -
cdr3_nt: TGTGCCAGCTCACTTAAGACAGGATTGTCCGGGGAGCTGTTTTTT
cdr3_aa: CASSLKTGLSGELFF

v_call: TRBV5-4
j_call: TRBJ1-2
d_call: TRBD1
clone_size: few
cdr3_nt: TGTGCCAGCAGCGACGGGACAGGGGCTCGCTATGGCTACACCTTC
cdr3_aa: CASSDGTGARYGYTF

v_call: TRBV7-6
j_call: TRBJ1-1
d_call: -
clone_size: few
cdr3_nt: TGTGCCAGCAGCTTAGCACGGACACTGAACACTGAAGCTTTCTTT
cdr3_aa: CASSLARTLNTEAFF

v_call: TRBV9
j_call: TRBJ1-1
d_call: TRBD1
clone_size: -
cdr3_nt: TGTGCCAGCAGCGTAGGGGACAGCCTCCTCGGGGACACTGAAGCTTTCTTT
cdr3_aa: CASSVGDSLLGDTEAFF

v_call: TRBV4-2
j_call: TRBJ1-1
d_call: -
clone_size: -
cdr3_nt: TGTGCCAGCAGCCAAGGAGGCGGGGGCACTGAAGCTTTCTTT
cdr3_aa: CASSQGGGGTEAFF

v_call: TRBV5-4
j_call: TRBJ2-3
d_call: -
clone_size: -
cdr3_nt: TGTGCCAGCAGCTTCGGGGGAGACTACTCAGATACGCAGTATTTT
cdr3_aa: CASSFGGDYSDTQYF

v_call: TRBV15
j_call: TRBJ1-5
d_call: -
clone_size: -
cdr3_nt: TGTGCCACCAGCAGAGATCGGAGACAGCCCCAGCATTTT
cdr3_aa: CATSRDRRQPQHF

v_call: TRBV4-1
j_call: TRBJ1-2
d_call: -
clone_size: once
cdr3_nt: TGCGCCAGCAGCCACTTAATTCAGGGAGGCTATGGCTACACCTTC
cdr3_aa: CASSHLIQGGYGYTF

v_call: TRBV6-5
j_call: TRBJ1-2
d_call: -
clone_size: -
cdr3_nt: TGTGCCAGCAGTGTACAGGGCCGGGGCTACACCTTC
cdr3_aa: CASSVQGRGYTF

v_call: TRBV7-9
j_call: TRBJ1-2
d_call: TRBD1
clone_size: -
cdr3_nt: TGTGCCAGCAGCGTAAGTGTATTCGACAGGGGCGCTGGCTACACCTTC
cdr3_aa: CASSVSVFDRGAGYTF

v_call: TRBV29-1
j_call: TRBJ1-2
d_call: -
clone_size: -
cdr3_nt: TGCAGCGTTGATGGGAGGGGCCGAATGAACGGCTACACCTTC
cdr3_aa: CSVDGRGRMNGYTF

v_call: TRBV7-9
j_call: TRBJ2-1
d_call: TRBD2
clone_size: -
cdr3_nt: TGTGCCAGCAGCCGTACTAGCGGGGAATGGGATGAGCAGTTCTTC
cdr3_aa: CASSRTSGEWDEQFF

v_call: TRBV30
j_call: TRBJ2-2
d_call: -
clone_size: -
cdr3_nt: TGTGCCTGGAGTCTCATCTCCGGCACCGGGGAGCTGTTTTTT
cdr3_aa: CAWSLISGTGELFF

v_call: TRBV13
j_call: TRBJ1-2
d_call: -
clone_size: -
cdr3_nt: TGTGCCAGCAGTCAGGGAAGTTCCCACTATGGCTACACCTTC
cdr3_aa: CASSQGSSHYGYTF

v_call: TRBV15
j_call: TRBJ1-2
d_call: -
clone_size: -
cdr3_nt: TGTGCCACCAGCAGAGATCGGGGTTTGGGCAGGGGATATCAAGAATCCAACTATGGCTACACCTTC
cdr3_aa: CATSRDRGLGRGYQESNYGYTF

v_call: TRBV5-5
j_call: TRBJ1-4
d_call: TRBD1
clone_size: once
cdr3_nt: TGTGCCAGCAGCTTCGGGACAGGGGCGGGAGAAAAACTGTTTTTT
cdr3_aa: CASSFGTGAGEKLFF

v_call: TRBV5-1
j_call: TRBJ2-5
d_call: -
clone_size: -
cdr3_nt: TGCGCCAGCAGCTTGGGACAGCAAGAGACCCAGTACTTC
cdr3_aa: CASSLGQQETQYF

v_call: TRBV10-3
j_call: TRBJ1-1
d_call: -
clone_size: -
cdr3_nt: TGTGCCATCAGTCTGAACCTAATCACTGAAGCTTTCTTT
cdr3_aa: CAISLNLITEAFF

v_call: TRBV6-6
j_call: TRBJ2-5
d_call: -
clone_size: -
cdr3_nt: TGTGCCAGCAGTTCGATCGGGGGGCAGGAGACCCAGTACTTC
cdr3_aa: CASSSIGGQETQYF

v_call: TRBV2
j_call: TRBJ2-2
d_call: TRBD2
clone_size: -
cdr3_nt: TGTGCCAGTGGCTTAACTAGCGGGGGTCCTACGAACACCGAGGAGCTGTTTTTT
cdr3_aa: CASGLTSGGPTNTEELFF